This T cell receptor beta chain was sequenced during a study of PD-L1 blockade in urothelial cancer. Whole-study context: Blood underwent analysis 3 weeks (second dose) and 6 weeks after treatment began.

The CDR3 has 16 residues. Trimming removed 2 bases at V and 5 bases at J, with 18 bases between. The germline gives CDR1 SGHTA, CDR2 FQGTGA. Libraries were prepared by immunoSEQ multiplex PCR; TCRdb keeps only in-frame clonotypes and omits some of them. The table lists 30,000 or so clones, around 80% of them singletons, with about 29% in the top ten. The genes are TRBV7-3 and TRBJ2-5, with D perhaps TRBD1 (7 bases). The sequence was obtained from a man aged 60 to 75 with urothelial cancer. Sequenced material: PBMCs, taken around atezolizumab (anti-PD-L1) treatment. CDR3 in amino acids: CASSLYGAGGSETQYF. In DNA form, the CDR3 reads TGTGCCAGCAGCTTATACGGGGCAGGGGGGTCGGAGACCCAGTACTTC. The full variable domain, rest sourced from reference TRBV7-3 and TRBJ2-5, is GAGVSQTPSNKVTEKGKYVELRCDPISGHTALYWYRQSLGQGPEFLIYFQGTGAADDSGLPNDRFFAVRPEGSVSTLKIQRTERGDSAVYLCASSLYGAGGSETQYFGPGTRLLVL.